Sequencing of this TCR beta chain was carried out in a study of blood T cell repertoires in COVID-19. Study overall: Specimens from acute and convalescent COVID-19 originated in the United States, Italy and Spain. Sample material is recorded as cDNA or gDNA derived from T cells, B-cell-depleted T cells, or PBMCs.

As handled by the study authors: Researchers report that nucleated cell counts were estimated from reference gene primer amplification. Only in-frame clones appear in the TCRdb table, and some are missing; sequencing was by immunoSEQ multiplex PCR. V, J and clone size were drawn from that table, and D and trimming were deduced from the DNA. This table holds 310,000 or so clones, around nine tenths found once. V was clipped by 5 bases and J by 2 bases, with 6 bases between them. Germline CDR1 reads SNHLY; CDR2 reads FYNNEI. The CDR3 totals 12 residues. Sequencing input: peripheral blood. The chain employs TRBV2 and TRBJ2-5, with unresolved D. The TCR sequence derives from a man aged 45 to 65 with active or convalescent COVID-19. The CDR3 nucleotides are TGTGCCAGCAGTTCGGTTCAAGAGACCCAGTACTTC. Amino acids: CASSSVQETQYF.